The clone carrying this T cell receptor (beta chain) occurred a few times. The antigen is undetermined. The repertoire was sequenced with immunoSEQ multiplex PCR; TCRdb's copy has only in-frame clones and lacks some. The sample carries over 110,000 clones, roughly 81% recorded once. This sample is drawn from a study of cytomegalovirus exposure and HLA in healthy donors. CDR1 is SNHLY, CDR2 FYNNEI, per germline. The V end was cut by 11 bases, the J end by 2 bases, with 13 bases between. The CDR3 extends over 12 amino acids. Findings of the study overall: One later analysis, an examination of the 90 to 150 validation repertoires, found that first-cohort TCR clusters tended to co-occur in them.

The TCR sequence derives from a woman aged 25 to 39 in good health and CMV-seronegative. Sequencing was done on a sample of PBMCs. The V gene is TRBV2, the J gene TRBJ2-7, with TRBD1 as a possible D gene (6 bases). The CDR3 spells CAGAGDTYEQYF. In nucleotides, the CDR3 is TGTGCCGGAGCAGGGGACACCTACGAGCAGTACTTC.